This T cell receptor (beta chain) originates from a study of patients and donors after allogeneic stem cell transplantation. The CDR3 sequence is 15 residues long. V was cut by 2 bases and J by 5 bases, with 13 bases left in between. This clonotype was found a few times. One entry per CDR3 protein, called by TCRdb with MiXCR from the RT-PCR reads. The data hold over 200,000 distinct CDR3 sequences, with around 41% observed a single time. V gene TRBV12-3 or TRBV12-4 combines with J gene TRBJ1-5; tentative D call: TRBD1 (5 bases). The source of this sequence is a human donor who was either an allogeneic HSCT recipient or a stem cell or donor lymphocyte infusion donor (not recorded which). It is not recorded whose cells these are; they may come from a transplant donor. The sequenced sample consisted of blood, either unsorted or a sorted T cell fraction (not recorded which). CDR3 loop: CASSLTQGTDQPQHF. In DNA, the CDR3 is TGTGCCAGCAGTTTAACCCAGGGTACCGATCAGCCCCAGCATTTT.